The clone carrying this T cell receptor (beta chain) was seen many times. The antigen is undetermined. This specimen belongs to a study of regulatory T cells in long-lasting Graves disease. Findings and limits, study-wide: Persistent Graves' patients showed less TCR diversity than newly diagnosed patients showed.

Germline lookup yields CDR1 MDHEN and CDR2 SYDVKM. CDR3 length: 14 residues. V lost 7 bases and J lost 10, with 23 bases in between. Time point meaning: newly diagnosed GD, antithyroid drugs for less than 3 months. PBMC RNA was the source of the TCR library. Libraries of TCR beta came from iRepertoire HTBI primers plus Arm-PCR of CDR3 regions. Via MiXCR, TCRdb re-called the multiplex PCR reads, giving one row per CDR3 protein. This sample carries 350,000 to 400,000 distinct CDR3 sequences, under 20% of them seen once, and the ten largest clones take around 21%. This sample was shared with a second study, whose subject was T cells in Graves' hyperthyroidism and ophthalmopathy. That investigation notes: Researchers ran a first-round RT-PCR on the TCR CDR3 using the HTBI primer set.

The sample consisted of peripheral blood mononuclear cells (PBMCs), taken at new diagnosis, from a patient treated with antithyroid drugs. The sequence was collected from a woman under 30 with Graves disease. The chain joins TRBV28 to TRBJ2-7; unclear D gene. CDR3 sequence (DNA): TGTGCCAGCACGGAAAGGAAGGACCCCGGGTCCCAGTACTTC. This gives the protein CASTERKDPGSQYF.